Listed below are T cell receptor beta chains from one sample, sequenced in a study of blood T cell repertoires in COVID-19. Assay: immunoSEQ multiplex PCR; the TCRdb copy retains only in-frame clones and omits some. The sample has about 230,000 clones; around 88% are singletons. Material for sequencing was peripheral blood. Every receptor here comes from an elderly man with acute or convalescent COVID-19. The CDR3 runs from the conserved cysteine through the conserved F or W. A D gene is named only where the DNA matches it firmly. Not every row has a clone size; where given, it reads once, few, many or a size class.

v_gene: TRBV7-2; j_gene: TRBJ2-7; abundance: -; len: 16; d_gene: TRBD1; CDR3nt: TGTGCCAGCAGCTTGGCCTTGGGGCAGGGGGACTACGAGCAGTACTTC; CDR3aa: CASSLALGQGDYEQYF
v_gene: TRBV3-1/TRBV3-2; j_gene: TRBJ2-5; abundance: -; len: 12; d_gene: -; CDR3nt: TGTGCCAGCAGCCAAGTAGTGCAGACCCAGTACTTC; CDR3aa: CASSQVVQTQYF
v_gene: TRBV6-5; j_gene: TRBJ1-6; abundance: -; len: 14; d_gene: -; CDR3nt: TGTGCCAGCAGGGAGACCAGGGTGACTTCACCCCTCCACTTT; CDR3aa: CASRETRVTSPLHF
v_gene: TRBV15; j_gene: TRBJ1-2; abundance: -; len: 14; d_gene: -; CDR3nt: TGTGCCACCAGCAGAGGGGAGGCAGCCTATGGCTACACCTTC; CDR3aa: CATSRGEAAYGYTF
v_gene: TRBV6-5; j_gene: TRBJ2-5; abundance: -; len: 15; d_gene: TRBD2; CDR3nt: TGTGCCAAAGAGATCGGACTAGCGGGAAGTTGGCCCCAGTACTTC; CDR3aa: CAKEIGLAGSWPQYF
v_gene: TRBV7-2; j_gene: TRBJ2-1; abundance: -; len: 15; d_gene: TRBD2; CDR3nt: TGTGCCAGCAGCTTGACTAGCGGGGGGTACAATGAGCAGTTCTTC; CDR3aa: CASSLTSGGYNEQFF
v_gene: TRBV2; j_gene: TRBJ2-7; abundance: -; len: 16; d_gene: TRBD2; CDR3nt: TGTGCCAGCACCGGGACTAGCGGGGGGGTGATCGACGAGCAGTACTTC; CDR3aa: CASTGTSGGVIDEQYF
v_gene: TRBV6-5; j_gene: TRBJ2-7; abundance: -; len: 13; d_gene: TRBD1; CDR3nt: TGTGCCAGCAGGGACAGGGTTGGAAACGAGCAGTACTTC; CDR3aa: CASRDRVGNEQYF
v_gene: TRBV5-1; j_gene: TRBJ1-4; abundance: -; len: 16; d_gene: TRBD1; CDR3nt: TGCGCCAGCAGGGGGACAGGGGGCGGAACTAATGAAAAACTGTTTTTT; CDR3aa: CASRGTGGGTNEKLFF
v_gene: TRBV3-1/TRBV3-2; j_gene: TRBJ1-2; abundance: -; len: 14; d_gene: -; CDR3nt: TGTGCCAGCAGCCCTGGGGGCCTCACCGGAGGCTACACCTTC; CDR3aa: CASSPGGLTGGYTF
v_gene: TRBV3-1/TRBV3-2; j_gene: TRBJ2-7; abundance: few; len: 16; d_gene: -; CDR3nt: TGTGCCAGCAGCCAAGAAGGGTCACTCGGGGGATACGAGCAGTACTTC; CDR3aa: CASSQEGSLGGYEQYF
v_gene: TRBV29-1; j_gene: TRBJ2-7; abundance: -; len: 10; d_gene: -; CDR3nt: TGCAGCGGCGGTACCTACGAGCAGTACTTC; CDR3aa: CSGGTYEQYF
v_gene: TRBV2; j_gene: TRBJ2-3; abundance: -; len: 13; d_gene: TRBD1; CDR3nt: TGTGCCAGCAGGGGGGACAGGGACGATACGCAGTATTTT; CDR3aa: CASRGDRDDTQYF
v_gene: TRBV28; j_gene: TRBJ2-5; abundance: -; len: 15; d_gene: TRBD2; CDR3nt: TGTGCCAGCAGTTTAGGTAGCGGGGGGCAAGAGACCCAGTACTTC; CDR3aa: CASSLGSGGQETQYF
v_gene: TRBV19; j_gene: TRBJ2-3; abundance: -; len: 17; d_gene: -; CDR3nt: TGTGCCAGTAGTACAAAGGCACGGGCGGGATTGGCAGATACGCAGTATTTT; CDR3aa: CASSTKARAGLADTQYF
v_gene: TRBV7-2; j_gene: TRBJ2-7; abundance: -; len: 18; d_gene: TRBD2; CDR3nt: TGTGCCAGCAGCTTAGGGGGGGTGGCTAGCGGGGCGGCCTACGAGCAGTACTTC; CDR3aa: CASSLGGVASGAAYEQYF
v_gene: TRBV9; j_gene: TRBJ2-3; abundance: -; len: 15; d_gene: -; CDR3nt: TGTGCCAGCAGCGTAGACGGGAGTCACACAGATACGCAGTATTTT; CDR3aa: CASSVDGSHTDTQYF
v_gene: TRBV5-1; j_gene: TRBJ2-2; abundance: once; len: 16; d_gene: -; CDR3nt: TGCGCCAGCAGCTTGGTGGGGGGATTCGTTACCGGGGAGCTGTTTTTT; CDR3aa: CASSLVGGFVTGELFF
v_gene: TRBV9; j_gene: TRBJ2-3; abundance: -; len: 13; d_gene: -; CDR3nt: TGTGCCAGCAGCGTAGGAGGGGGAGATACGCAGTATTTT; CDR3aa: CASSVGGGDTQYF
v_gene: TRBV5-4; j_gene: TRBJ2-1; abundance: -; len: 17; d_gene: -; CDR3nt: TGTGCCAGCAGCTTGGGGGGGCTAGCCGGGGTAGACAATGAGCAGTTCTTC; CDR3aa: CASSLGGLAGVDNEQFF
v_gene: TRBV28; j_gene: TRBJ1-2; abundance: -; len: 14; d_gene: -; CDR3nt: TGTGCCAGCAGTTTTGGGGGGGGACGCTATGGCTACACCTTC; CDR3aa: CASSFGGGRYGYTF
v_gene: TRBV19; j_gene: TRBJ1-2; abundance: once; len: 14; d_gene: TRBD1; CDR3nt: TGTGCCAGCCGCCGACAGGGGGAAGTCTATGGCTACACCTTC; CDR3aa: CASRRQGEVYGYTF
v_gene: TRBV28; j_gene: TRBJ2-5; abundance: -; len: 16; d_gene: TRBD1; CDR3nt: TGTGCCAGCAGTTCCGAACCGGGACAGGGAGAAGAGACCCAGTACTTC; CDR3aa: CASSSEPGQGEETQYF
v_gene: TRBV5-1; j_gene: TRBJ2-7; abundance: -; len: 16; d_gene: -; CDR3nt: TGCGCCAGCAGCCCCCAACAGGGATGGGAGTCCTACGAGCAGTACTTC; CDR3aa: CASSPQQGWESYEQYF
v_gene: TRBV3-1/TRBV3-2; j_gene: TRBJ2-7; abundance: -; len: 15; d_gene: TRBD1; CDR3nt: TGTGCCAGCAGCCTGGACAGGGAACCTCCCTACGAGCAGTACTTC; CDR3aa: CASSLDREPPYEQYF
v_gene: TRBV5-1; j_gene: TRBJ2-3; abundance: -; len: 15; d_gene: TRBD2; CDR3nt: TGCGCCAGCAGCTTGGAGGCTAGCGGGGCAGATACGCAGTATTTT; CDR3aa: CASSLEASGADTQYF
v_gene: TRBV7-7; j_gene: TRBJ2-1; abundance: -; len: 15; d_gene: -; CDR3nt: TGTGCCAGCAGTTTTGGCCCGGGCTCCTACAATGAGCAGTTCTTC; CDR3aa: CASSFGPGSYNEQFF
v_gene: TRBV7-9; j_gene: TRBJ2-5; abundance: -; len: 13; d_gene: -; CDR3nt: TGTGCCAGCTCGGTGGACAGCAGAGAGACCCAGTACTTC; CDR3aa: CASSVDSRETQYF
v_gene: TRBV5-1; j_gene: TRBJ2-5; abundance: -; len: 13; d_gene: -; CDR3nt: TGCGCCAGCAGCTTGCAGGATCGAGAGACCCAGTACTTC; CDR3aa: CASSLQDRETQYF
v_gene: TRBV27; j_gene: TRBJ2-3; abundance: -; len: 13; d_gene: TRBD2; CDR3nt: TGTGCCAGCAGGGGCGGGAGTAGAAATACGCAGTATTTT; CDR3aa: CASRGGSRNTQYF
v_gene: TRBV25-1; j_gene: TRBJ1-4; abundance: -; len: 17; d_gene: -; CDR3nt: TGTGCCAGCAGTGAAGCACTCGGACGGGAAACTAATGAAAAACTGTTTTTT; CDR3aa: CASSEALGRETNEKLFF
v_gene: TRBV7-9; j_gene: TRBJ1-3; abundance: -; len: 14; d_gene: -; CDR3nt: TGTGCCAGCAGCTTCCCCATCTCTGGAAACACCATATATTTT; CDR3aa: CASSFPISGNTIYF
v_gene: TRBV2; j_gene: TRBJ1-5; abundance: few; len: 16; d_gene: TRBD1; CDR3nt: TGTGCCAGCGGGGGACAGGGCCTCCGAGGGAATCAGCCCCAGCATTTT; CDR3aa: CASGGQGLRGNQPQHF
v_gene: TRBV12-3/TRBV12-4; j_gene: TRBJ1-2; abundance: -; len: 12; d_gene: -; CDR3nt: TGTGCCAGCGGTATTACAGGGTATGGCTACACCTTC; CDR3aa: CASGITGYGYTF
v_gene: TRBV7-8; j_gene: TRBJ1-5; abundance: -; len: 14; d_gene: TRBD1; CDR3nt: TGTGCCAGCGGGACAGGGGAGTCAAATCAGCCCCAGCATTTT; CDR3aa: CASGTGESNQPQHF
v_gene: TRBV4-2; j_gene: TRBJ1-1; abundance: -; len: 16; d_gene: TRBD1; CDR3nt: TGTGCCAGCAGCCAAGTCTCCGGACAGGGGGCCACTGAAGCTTTCTTT; CDR3aa: CASSQVSGQGATEAFF
v_gene: TRBV7-8; j_gene: TRBJ1-2; abundance: -; len: 13; d_gene: -; CDR3nt: TGTGCCAGCAGCTTAGCTCCAGACTTTGGCTACACCTTC; CDR3aa: CASSLAPDFGYTF
v_gene: TRBV5-1; j_gene: TRBJ1-1; abundance: -; len: 14; d_gene: -; CDR3nt: TGCGCCAGCAGCTTGGGCAGCGAATACGGTGAAGCTTTCTTT; CDR3aa: CASSLGSEYGEAFF
v_gene: TRBV6-6; j_gene: TRBJ1-6; abundance: -; len: 15; d_gene: -; CDR3nt: TGTGCCAGCAGTGTGACCGGACAGATGGGTTGGTCCCTCCACTTT; CDR3aa: CASSVTGQMGWSLHF
v_gene: TRBV28; j_gene: TRBJ2-7; abundance: -; len: 13; d_gene: -; CDR3nt: TGTGCCAGCAGTGGGGGCTTTACCCACGAGCAGTACTTC; CDR3aa: CASSGGFTHEQYF
v_gene: TRBV9; j_gene: TRBJ2-1; abundance: -; len: 16; d_gene: TRBD2; CDR3nt: TGTGCCAGCAGCGCGACTAGCCTTAGGTCCTACAATGAGCAGTTCTTC; CDR3aa: CASSATSLRSYNEQFF
v_gene: TRBV18; j_gene: TRBJ1-1; abundance: few; len: 15; d_gene: -; CDR3nt: TGTGCCAGCTCTCAGCCAGGCCTCAGGGACACTGAAGCTTTCTTT; CDR3aa: CASSQPGLRDTEAFF
v_gene: TRBV4-1; j_gene: TRBJ1-2; abundance: -; len: 17; d_gene: TRBD1; CDR3nt: TGCGCCAGCAGCCACAGGGACAGGGGGCTTCTTGACTATGGCTACACCTTC; CDR3aa: CASSHRDRGLLDYGYTF
v_gene: TRBV5-5; j_gene: TRBJ1-2; abundance: -; len: 13; d_gene: -; CDR3nt: TGTGCCAGCAGCGGGCAGGGAATCTATGGCTACACCTTC; CDR3aa: CASSGQGIYGYTF
v_gene: TRBV7-6; j_gene: TRBJ2-2; abundance: -; len: 13; d_gene: -; CDR3nt: TGTGCCAGCAGCTTGCGGAACACCGGGGAGCTGTTTTTT; CDR3aa: CASSLRNTGELFF
v_gene: TRBV10-2; j_gene: TRBJ2-3; abundance: -; len: 15; d_gene: TRBD2; CDR3nt: TGCGCCAGCATCCCGACTAGCGGGATTACAGATACGCAGTATTTT; CDR3aa: CASIPTSGITDTQYF
v_gene: TRBV7-2; j_gene: TRBJ2-5; abundance: -; len: 15; d_gene: -; CDR3nt: TGTGCCAGCAGCTTAGAGTCGCGGGGCAGGGAGACCCAGTACTTC; CDR3aa: CASSLESRGRETQYF
v_gene: TRBV19; j_gene: TRBJ1-1; abundance: -; len: 15; d_gene: TRBD1; CDR3nt: TGTGCCAGTAGTAAGTTACAGGGGATGGGCACTGAAGCTTTCTTT; CDR3aa: CASSKLQGMGTEAFF